A selection of T cell receptor beta chains follows, all from one sample in a study of T cells in Graves' hyperthyroidism and ophthalmopathy. TCRdb reanalysed the multiplex PCR reads using MiXCR and keeps one entry per CDR3 protein. The data show some 770,000 distinct CDR3 sequences, roughly 15% seen once. The sample was blood. The source is a man aged 18 to 35 with Graves' hyperthyroidism. Both conserved end residues are part of each CDR3. The order of the fields is D gene, V gene, J gene, clone size, CDR3 protein, CDR3 DNA. The D gene is left open where the match is weak. Clone size, where shown, is once, few, many, or a class for clones that have expanded.

TRBD2,TRBV18,TRBJ2-5,many,CASSPGLGRGETQYF,TGTGCCAGCTCCCCGGGACTAGGCCGAGGGGAGACCCAGTACTTC
NA,TRBV30,TRBJ2-2,many,CAWSSPGGRNTGELFF,TGTGCCTGGAGTAGCCCCGGCGGGCGAAACACCGGGGAGCTGTTTTTT
NA,TRBV11-2,TRBJ2-7,many,CASSLSRRAPYEQYF,TGTGCCAGCAGCTTATCGCGCAGGGCCCCTTACGAGCAGTACTTC
NA,TRBV7-8,TRBJ1-1,few,CASSLQQPGLPDLYGAFF,TGTGCCAGCAGCTTACAACAACCGGGACTACCAGATTTGTATGGAGCTTTCTTT
NA,TRBV6-2/TRBV6-3,TRBJ1-2,NA,CASRGFNYGYTF,TGTGCCAGCCGGGGCTTTAACTATGGCTACACCTTC
TRBD1,TRBV27,TRBJ1-5,few,CASRIQGSGAKPQHF,TGTGCCAGCAGAATACAGGGGAGCGGGGCTAAGCCCCAGCATTTT
TRBD2,TRBV7-3,TRBJ2-1,NA,CASSHPGTSGKRGAYNEQFF,TGTGCCAGCAGCCACCCCGGGACTAGCGGGAAAAGGGGGGCCTACAATGAGCAGTTCTTC
NA,TRBV11-2,TRBJ2-7,many,CASSLVLGLYEQYF,TGTGCCAGCAGCTTAGTACTAGGGCTCTACGAGCAGTACTTC
TRBD1,TRBV7-8,TRBJ1-2,NA,CASSYRDRGYGYTF,TGTGCCAGCAGCTACCGGGACAGGGGCTATGGCTACACCTTC
TRBD1,TRBV27,TRBJ2-7,many,CASRNRGRQQYF,TGTGCCAGCAGAAACAGGGGGCGTCAGCAGTACTTC
TRBD1,TRBV6-1,TRBJ2-7,NA,CASSPGTGRGEQYF,TGTGCCAGCAGTCCCGGGACAGGGAGGGGCGAGCAGTACTTC
NA,TRBV28,TRBJ1-5,many,CASSDLRGNQPQHF,TGTGCCAGCAGTGATTTACGGGGTAATCAGCCCCAGCATTTT
TRBD1,TRBV20-1,TRBJ2-5,NA,CSARDRFQETQYF,TGCAGTGCCCGGGACAGATTTCAAGAGACCCAGTACTTC
NA,TRBV6-1,TRBJ1-6,NA,CASNVGFYNSPLHF,TGTGCCAGCAATGTAGGGTTCTATAATTCACCCCTCCACTTT
NA,TRBV20-1,TRBJ2-1,few,CSARGASEAHNGEQFF,TGCAGTGCTAGAGGGGCTAGCGAGGCTCACAACGGTGAGCAGTTCTTC
TRBD2,TRBV11-3,TRBJ2-1,few,CASSPGGKYNEQFF,TGTGCCAGCAGCCCGGGAGGAAAATACAATGAGCAGTTCTTC
TRBD2,TRBV9,TRBJ2-7,many,CASSVGTSGGEQYF,TGTGCCAGCAGCGTAGGGACTAGCGGAGGCGAGCAGTACTTC
NA,TRBV20-1,TRBJ1-4,few,CSVRPGVSNEKLFF,TGCAGTGTTCGCCCAGGGGTATCTAATGAAAAACTGTTTTTT
TRBD2,TRBV29-1,TRBJ2-7,NA,CSVEDTSGSHEQYF,TGCAGCGTTGAAGATACTAGCGGGAGCCACGAGCAGTACTTC
TRBD1,TRBV28,TRBJ2-2,NA,CASSVLTGGWTGELFF,TGTGCCAGCAGTGTACTCACAGGGGGATGGACCGGGGAGCTGTTTTTT
NA,TRBV6-2/TRBV6-3,TRBJ1-1,NA,CASSYAREAFF,TGTGCCAGCAGTTACGCCCGGGAAGCTTTCTTT
NA,TRBV11-2,TRBJ2-7,NA,CASSLYAGYEQYF,TGTGCCAGCAGCTTATATGCAGGCTACGAGCAGTACTTC
TRBD1,TRBV9,TRBJ1-5,many,CASSATGVNQPQHF,TGTGCCAGCAGCGCGACAGGGGTCAATCAGCCCCAGCATTTT
NA,TRBV7-2,TRBJ2-7,few,CASSLAESGPPYEQYF,TGTGCCAGCAGCTTAGCGGAAAGCGGTCCGCCCTACGAGCAGTACTTC
TRBD2,TRBV12-3/TRBV12-4,TRBJ2-4,NA,CASSGTSGAPAKNIQYF,TGTGCCAGCAGTGGGACTAGCGGGGCCCCAGCCAAAAACATTCAGTACTTC
NA,TRBV29-1,TRBJ2-1,few,CSVDPGGREDYNEQFF,TGCAGCGTTGATCCGGGGGGCCGGGAGGACTACAATGAGCAGTTCTTC
NA,TRBV24-1,TRBJ1-1,NA,CATQSGSRAFF,TGTGCCACCCAATCAGGGAGCAGAGCTTTCTTT
TRBD2,TRBV12-3/TRBV12-4,TRBJ2-2,many,CARPRDYPRTGELFF,TGTGCCCGCCCTAGGGACTATCCCCGCACCGGGGAGCTGTTTTTT
NA,TRBV28,TRBJ1-2,few,CASRIGRTVYGYTF,TGTGCCAGCAGGATCGGGCGGACAGTCTATGGCTACACCTTC
NA,TRBV6-2/TRBV6-3,TRBJ1-5,NA,CAISESIARVGNQPQHF,TGTGCCATCAGTGAGTCGATCGCCAGGGTTGGCAATCAGCCCCAGCATTTT